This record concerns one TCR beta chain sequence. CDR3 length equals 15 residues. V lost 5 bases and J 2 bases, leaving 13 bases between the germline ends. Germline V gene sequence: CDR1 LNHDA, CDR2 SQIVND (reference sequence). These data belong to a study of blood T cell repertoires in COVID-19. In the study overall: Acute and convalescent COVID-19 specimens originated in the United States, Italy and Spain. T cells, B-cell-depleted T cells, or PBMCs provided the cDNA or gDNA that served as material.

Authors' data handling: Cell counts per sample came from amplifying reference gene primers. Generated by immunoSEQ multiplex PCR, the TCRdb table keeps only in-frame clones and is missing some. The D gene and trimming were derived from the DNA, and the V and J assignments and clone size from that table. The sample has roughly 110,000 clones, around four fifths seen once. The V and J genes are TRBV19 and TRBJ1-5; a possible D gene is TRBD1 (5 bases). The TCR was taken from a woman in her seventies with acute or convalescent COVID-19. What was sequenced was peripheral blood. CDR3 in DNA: TGTGCCAGTAGTTGGGGGGTGGGCGGCAATCAGCCCCAGCATTTT. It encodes CASSWGVGGNQPQHF.